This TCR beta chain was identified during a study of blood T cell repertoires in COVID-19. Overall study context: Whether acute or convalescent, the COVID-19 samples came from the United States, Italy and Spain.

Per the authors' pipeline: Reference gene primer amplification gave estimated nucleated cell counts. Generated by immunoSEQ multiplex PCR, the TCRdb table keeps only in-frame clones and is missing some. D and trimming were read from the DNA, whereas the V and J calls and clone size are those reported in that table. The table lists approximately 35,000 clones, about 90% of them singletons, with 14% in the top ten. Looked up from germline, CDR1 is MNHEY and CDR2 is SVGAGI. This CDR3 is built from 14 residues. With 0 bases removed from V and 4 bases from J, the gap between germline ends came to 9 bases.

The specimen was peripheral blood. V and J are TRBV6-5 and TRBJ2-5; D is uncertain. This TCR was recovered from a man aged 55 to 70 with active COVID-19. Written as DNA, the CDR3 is TGTGCCAGCAGTTACTCGAGGCTAGGAGAGACCCAGTACTTC. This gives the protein CASSYSRLGETQYF.